Shown below are 26 T cell receptor beta chains from a single sample sequenced in a study of shared clonotypes between healthy human individuals. The assay was immunoSEQ multiplex PCR, and TCRdb's table has in-frame clones only and misses some. The sample has approximately 500,000 clones; around four fifths are singletons. The sequenced sample consisted of PBMCs. Receptors were obtained from a woman in her 40s in good health. Some clones in this sample may be carry-over from other donors' samples.

The chain employs TRBV5-4 and TRBJ2-7, with TRBD2 as a possible D gene (6 bases). The germline gives CDR1 SGHNT, CDR2 YYREEE (reference sequence). The V end lost 0 bases, the J end lost 3 bases, and 13 bases lay between the germline ends. The CDR3 extends over 15 amino acids. The chain's CDR3 is CASSLGAGNYYEQYF. The CDR3 DNA follows: TGTGCCAGCAGCTTGGGGGCGGGAAACTACTACGAGCAGTACTTC.

The chain joins TRBV5-6 to TRBJ1-5; TRBD1 is a possible D gene (6 bases). V was cut by 4 bases and J by 4 bases, with 12 bases left in between. This CDR3 spans 14 amino acids. Per the germline V gene, CDR1 is SGHDT and CDR2 is YYEEEE. This chain's CDR3 is CASSRTGWNQPQHF. The CDR3 nucleotides read TGTGCCAGCAGCCGCACAGGGTGGAATCAGCCCCAGCATTTT. The whole variable domain, remainder taken from reference TRBV5-6 and TRBJ1-5, is DAGVTQSPTHLIKTRGQQVTLRCSPKSGHDTVSWYQQALGQGPQFIFQYYEEEERQRGNFPDRFSGHQFPNYSSELNVNALLLGDSALYLCASSRTGWNQPQHFGDGTRLSIL.

The chain uses TRBV2 and TRBJ2-3; TRBD2 matches at 9 bases. V shed 7 bases and J 7 bases; nucleotides not matched to a gene: 9. CDR1 and CDR2 (germline): SNHLY, FYNNEI. The CDR3 totals 14 residues. The CDR3 sequence is CASKTSGTVNTQYF. The CDR3 coding sequence is TGTGCCAGCAAGACTAGCGGTACGGTGAATACGCAGTATTTT.

The CDR3 DNA follows: TGTGCCAGCAGGCTGACAGGGCTTATCCACACAGATACGCAGTATTTT. It is translated as CASRLTGLIHTDTQYF. The chain combines TRBV2 with TRBJ2-3; 7 bases are shared with TRBD1. The germline CDR1 and CDR2 sequences are SNHLY and FYNNEI. This CDR3 contains 16 residues. V dropped 6 bases and J dropped 2; count of bases not matched to a gene: 11.

The chain uses TRBV29-1 and TRBJ2-1; D gene unclear. CDR1 SQVTM and CDR2 ANQGSEA come from the germline V gene. The CDR3 is 16 amino acids. V was trimmed by 2 bases and J by 1 base, leaving 15 bases between them. CDR3 amino acids: CSVESSGHISYNEQFF. The CDR3 nucleotides are TGCAGCGTTGAATCGAGTGGGCATATATCCTACAATGAGCAGTTCTTC.

The chain employs TRBV11-2 and TRBJ2-2; no firm D call. Germline CDR1 is SGHAT and CDR2 is FQNNGV. This CDR3 is built from 15 residues. V gave up 5 bases and J gave up 3 bases, with 13 bases separating them. CDR3 sequence: CASSRAGSYTGELFF. CDR3 nucleotide sequence: TGTGCCAGCAGCCGCGCCGGGTCCTACACCGGGGAGCTGTTTTTT.

A word on this clone: A read error may be the cause here, since a much bigger clone is one base away. This chain uses TRBV6-1 with TRBJ2-2; weak D call: TRBD1 (6 bases). With 6 bases removed from V and 1 base from J, the gap between germline ends came to 9 bases. The CDR3 contains 14 residues. CDR1 MNHNS and CDR2 SASEGT come from the germline V gene. The CDR3 DNA reads as TGTGCCAGCAGACAGGGACGGAACACCGGGGAGCTGTTTTTT. Protein sequence: CASRQGRNTGELFF.

V usage is TRBV5-1 and J usage is TRBJ1-4, with D possibly matching TRBD1 (6 bases). The germline V and J ends were trimmed by 4 bases and 5 bases, with 15 bases remaining between them. The CDR3 runs to 15 residues. CDR1 SGHRS and CDR2 YFSETQ come from the germline V gene. As DNA, the CDR3 is TGCGCCAGCAGCCCGAGGGGGGGTTTGAATGAAAAACTGTTTTTT. Translation: CASSPRGGLNEKLFF.

This clone has only a few counts. The chain joins TRBV5-1 to TRBJ1-3; tentatively, D is TRBD1 (6 bases). Trimming left V 3 bases short and J 1 base short, with 14 bases between. The CDR3 length is 16 residues. Germline V gene sequence: CDR1 SGHRS, CDR2 YFSETQ. In nucleotides, the CDR3 is TGCGCCAGCAGCTGGAGGCCCGACAGGTCTGGAAACACCATATATTTT. Translation: CASSWRPDRSGNTIYF.

The CDR3 DNA reads TGTGCCAGCAGCTTATCGGGATCGGGCGAGCAGTACTTC. Translating it yields CASSLSGSGEQYF. The rearrangement joins TRBV7-6 to TRBJ2-7; tentatively, D is TRBD2 (5 bases). V was trimmed by 2 bases and J by 6 bases, leaving 11 bases between them. The germline V gene encodes CDR1 SGHVS and CDR2 FNYEAQ. The CDR3 covers 13 residues.

This clone was recorded a few times. V is TRBV7-2 and J is TRBJ2-1; 10 positions match TRBD2. After removal of 1 base from V and 4 bases from J, the junction contained 7 bases not matched to a gene. Germline values: CDR1 SGHTA, CDR2 FQGNSA. The CDR3 contains 17 residues. CDR3 residues: CASSLVASGSFYNEQFF. CDR3 DNA: TGTGCCAGCAGCTTAGTGGCTAGCGGGAGTTTTTACAATGAGCAGTTCTTC.

The V and J genes are TRBV10-3 and TRBJ2-1, with D possibly being TRBD2 (6 bases). The V and J ends lost 8 bases and 0 bases respectively, with 8 bases between them. The CDR3 is 13 residues long. Germline CDR1 reads ENHRY; CDR2 reads SYGVKD. CDR3 in amino acids: CAIVADSYNEQFF. The CDR3 DNA follows: TGTGCCATCGTAGCGGACTCCTACAATGAGCAGTTCTTC.

This clone was picked up a small number of times. The chain carries TRBV5-4 and TRBJ1-2; no clear D. The V end was cut by 4 bases, the J end by 4 bases, with 8 bases between. There are 12 residues in the CDR3. Looked up from germline, CDR1 is SGHNT and CDR2 is YYREEE (reference sequence). For the CDR3, the DNA is TGTGCCAGCAGCCAAGACACCTATGGCTACACCTTC. Its translation is CASSQDTYGYTF.

This clone turned up a few times. The rearrangement joins TRBV30 to TRBJ2-7, with D maybe TRBD1 (5 bases). This CDR3 is built from 14 residues. Trimming removed 2 bases at V and 2 bases at J, with 13 bases between. CDR1 and CDR2 (germline): GTSNPN, SVGIG (reference sequence). The CDR3 bases are TGTGCCTGGAGTTCAGGGTTAGGGCCCTACGAGCAGTACTTC. Translated, it gives CAWSSGLGPYEQYF.

In this sample, this clone turned up many times. The V and J genes are TRBV5-8 and TRBJ1-2; D may be TRBD1 (6 bases). The CDR3 runs 12 residues. Trimming pared 1 base from V and 5 bases from J, leaving 6 bases between. CDR1 is SGHTS and CDR2 is YDEGEE in the germline V gene. CDR3 sequence (DNA): TGTGCCAGCAGCTTGACAGGGTATGGCTACACCTTC. It is translated as CASSLTGYGYTF.

The J gene is TRBJ2-5, the V gene TRBV5-4; 12 bases align to TRBD2. CDR1 is SGHNT and CDR2 is YYREEE in the germline V gene (reference sequence). V dropped 2 bases and J dropped 9; count of bases not matched to a gene: 14. The CDR3 extends over 17 amino acids. Here the CDR3 reads CASSLSRRLAGAGAQYF. CDR3 sequence (DNA): TGTGCCAGCAGCTTAAGTAGGCGACTAGCGGGAGCGGGGGCCCAGTACTTC.

A word on this clone: A read error likely explains this, since a far larger clone differs by one base. The chain employs TRBV30 and TRBJ2-1, with TRBD1 as a possible D gene (6 bases). Germline V lookup: CDR1 GTSNPN, CDR2 SVGIG (reference sequence). This CDR3 is 12 amino acids long. For the CDR3, the DNA is TGTGCCTGGAGTCAGGGGCCCAATGAGCGGTTCTTC. Its protein is CAWSQGPNERFF.

This clone was observed a few times. The chain uses TRBV10-2 and TRBJ2-1; 7 bases align to TRBD2. With V trimmed by 4 bases and J by 6 bases, 6 bases remained unmatched. Germline CDR1 WSHSY, CDR2 SAAADI. The CDR3 is made up of 14 amino acids. Here the CDR3 DNA reads TGCGCCAGCAGTGGGACTAGTAAGGGCAATGAGCAGTTCTTC. Encoded protein: CASSGTSKGNEQFF.

The chain links TRBV11-2 to TRBJ2-3, with D maybe TRBD2 (6 bases). V was cut by 1 base and J by 4 bases, with 9 bases left in between. Germline V gene lookup returns CDR1 SGHAT and CDR2 FQNNGV. The CDR3 is 14 residues long. CDR3 sequence reads: CASSLAGVADTQYF. Here the CDR3 DNA reads TGTGCCAGCAGCTTAGCGGGAGTGGCAGATACGCAGTATTTT.

In its sample, this clone was seen a few times. The genes are TRBV13 and TRBJ2-1; 8 nucleotides agree with TRBD2. V was clipped by 5 bases and J by 6 bases; unmatched bases: 6. The CDR3 is 14 amino acids. Germline CDR1 reads PRHDT; CDR2 reads FYEKMQ (reference sequence). CDR3 loop: CASSPGTRINEQFF. For the CDR3, the DNA is TGTGCCAGCAGCCCCGGGACTAGAATCAATGAGCAGTTCTTC.

V is TRBV7-8 and J is TRBJ2-3, with 8 bases that match TRBD2. The CDR3 extends over 15 amino acids. V lost 4 bases to trimming and J lost 4 bases; unmatched junction nucleotides: 7. Germline CDR1 SGHVS, CDR2 FQNEAQ. CDR3 residues: CASSSPGLEADTQYF. The CDR3 DNA sequence: TGTGCCAGCAGCTCCCCGGGACTAGAAGCAGATACGCAGTATTTT.

The chain uses TRBV7-9 and TRBJ1-4, with D uncertain. Germline V CDR1 and CDR2: SEHNR, FQNEAQ (reference sequence). Trimming removed 7 bases at V and 10 bases at J, with 16 bases between. CDR3 length equals 13 residues. The CDR3 region is CASNEGGERKLFF. The CDR3 coding sequence is TGTGCCAGCAACGAGGGCGGGGAAAGAAAACTGTTTTTT.

The gene calls are TRBV18 and TRBJ2-2, with TRBD1 identical over 7 bases. The CDR3 has 14 amino acids. V shed 4 bases, J shed 4 bases, and the junction held 3 bases outside the gene matches. Germline lookup yields CDR1 KGHSH and CDR2 LQKENI. The CDR3 spells CASSLQGSTGELFF. The CDR3 DNA reads TGTGCCAGCTCACTACAGGGGAGCACCGGGGAGCTGTTTTTT.

The CDR3 is CASSPDRTYEQYF. CDR3 nucleotide sequence: TGTGCCAGCAGCCCGGACCGTACCTACGAGCAGTACTTC. The chain recombines TRBV7-2 with TRBJ2-7; no reliable D call. CDR1 is SGHTA, CDR2 FQGNSA, per germline. The ends were cut back, 5 bases at V and 2 bases at J, with 10 bases in the middle. CDR3 length equals 13 residues.

The V gene is TRBV7-2, the J gene TRBJ1-3; D ambiguous. V was pared by 3 bases and J by 8 bases, with 11 bases between. Looked up from germline, CDR1 is SGHTA and CDR2 is FQGNSA. The CDR3 contains 13 residues. The CDR3 loop reads CASSFGRGDTIYF. The DNA for the CDR3 is TGTGCCAGCAGCTTCGGACGAGGAGACACCATATATTTT.

This sequence joins TRBV29-1 and TRBJ1-2; D possibly corresponds to TRBD1 (6 bases). In germline, CDR1 is SQVTM, CDR2 ANQGSEA. The length of the CDR3 is 10 residues. Trimming took 2 bases from V and 8 from J, leaving 6 bases between them. In nucleotides, the CDR3 is TGCAGCGTTGAACAGGGGGGCTACACCTTC. This sequence encodes CSVEQGGYTF.